The rows below give T cell receptor beta chains drawn from one sample of a study of blood T cells in healthy people across ages. TCRdb redid the calling of the 5' RACE reads with MiXCR, one entry per CDR3 protein. The sample lists 1.5 million to 2 million distinct CDR3 sequences, roughly 28% seen once, with roughly 8% in the top ten. Sequences were obtained from blood. The receptor source for this set is a woman under 40 in good health. The CDR3 runs from the conserved cysteine through the conserved F or W. The order of the fields is J gene, D gene, clone size, V gene, CDR3 protein, CDR3 DNA. D genes are given only for firm matches. Clone size is stated in some rows and not others, as once, few, many or a class when expanded.

TRBJ2-1 | - | few | TRBV10-3 | CAISDLLDFSVNEQFF | TGTGCCATCAGCGACCTTCTAGATTTCTCCGTCAATGAGCAGTTCTTC
TRBJ2-5 | - | - | TRBV6-1 | CASRSKQTETQYF | TGTGCCAGCAGGTCTAAACAGACGGAGACCCAGTACTTC
TRBJ2-7 | - | - | TRBV6-2/TRBV6-3 | CASSYGSGYYEQYF | TGTGCCAGCAGTTACGGTAGCGGCTACTACGAGCAGTACTTC
TRBJ1-2 | - | - | TRBV3-1 | CASSQESFGGYTF | TGTGCCAGCAGCCAAGAGTCCTTTGGTGGCTACACCTTC
TRBJ2-1 | TRBD2 | - | TRBV5-1 | CASTLRRGGHEQFF | TGCGCCAGCACCCTGAGGCGGGGGGGCCATGAGCAGTTCTTC
TRBJ2-1 | - | - | TRBV12-3/TRBV12-4 | CASSLTPSWPFF | TGTGCCAGCAGTTTGACTCCCTCCTGGCCGTTCTTC
TRBJ2-5 | - | - | TRBV24-1 | CATKGEGGQQETQYF | TGTGCCACCAAAGGGGAGGGGGGACAGCAAGAGACCCAGTACTTC
TRBJ2-5 | TRBD2 | few | TRBV20-1 | CSARELAGETQYF | TGCAGTGCTAGAGAACTAGCGGGAGAGACCCAGTACTTC
TRBJ2-7 | TRBD1 | - | TRBV6-6 | CASRQDRGRPYEQYF | TGTGCCAGCAGGCAAGACAGGGGGCGCCCCTACGAGCAGTACTTC
TRBJ2-3 | TRBD1 | few | TRBV5-5 | CASSLSATGAADTQYF | TGTGCCAGCAGCTTGTCCGCGACAGGGGCCGCAGATACGCAGTATTTT
TRBJ2-1 | TRBD2 | few | TRBV25-1 | CASSESGPSGSFVGGSYNEQFF | TGTGCCAGCAGTGAATCGGGCCCTAGCGGGAGTTTTGTGGGAGGCTCCTACAATGAGCAGTTCTTC
TRBJ2-3 | - | few | TRBV24-1 | CATSDLSTDTQYF | TGTGCCACCAGTGATCTAAGCACAGATACGCAGTATTTT
TRBJ1-6 | - | few | TRBV12-3/TRBV12-4 | CASSFSGGGHSPLHF | TGTGCCAGCAGTTTTTCGGGAGGGGGACATTCACCCCTCCACTTT
TRBJ2-2 | - | - | TRBV7-2 | CASNKGGSINTGELFF | TGTGCCAGCAACAAAGGGGGGAGTATAAACACCGGGGAGCTGTTTTTT
TRBJ2-3 | - | - | TRBV10-3 | CAISEMGADTQYF | TGTGCCATCAGTGAAATGGGGGCAGATACGCAGTATTTT
TRBJ2-5 | TRBD1 | - | TRBV9 | CASSVEGTGGRETQYF | TGTGCCAGCAGCGTAGAGGGAACAGGGGGCCGAGAGACCCAGTACTTC
TRBJ1-1 | - | - | TRBV7-6 | CASTEGLGGRNTEAFF | TGTGCCAGCACCGAGGGGTTGGGGGGTCGGAACACTGAAGCTTTCTTT
TRBJ2-4 | - | - | TRBV20-1 | CSATKRWGVVGKNIQYF | TGCAGTGCCACCAAAAGATGGGGGGTAGTAGGCAAAAACATTCAGTACTTC
TRBJ2-2 | - | - | TRBV12-3/TRBV12-4 | CASSTGPANTGELFF | TGTGCCAGCAGTACGGGCCCCGCGAACACCGGGGAGCTGTTTTTT
TRBJ2-7 | TRBD1 | - | TRBV30 | CAWRDRGPRYEQYF | TGTGCCTGGAGGGACAGGGGGCCGAGGTACGAGCAGTACTTC